This TCR beta chain is from a study of blood T cells in healthy people across ages. A minimum of 5.5 micrograms of total RNA was extracted per sample. The CDR3 loop spans 13 amino acids. Trimming took 5 bases from V and 7 from J; bases not matched to a gene: 7. Germline values: CDR1 SQVTM, CDR2 ANQGSEA. Next came a second PCR, run for about 6 to 12 cycles, which used a sample-barcoded 5' primer along with a J-beta primer mix. TCRdb recomputed calls from the 5' RACE reads with MiXCR, one row per CDR3 protein. The table includes about 730,000 distinct CDR3 sequences, approximately 43% detected once. This chain joins TRBV29-1 and TRBJ2-7, with 11 bases that match TRBD2. The receptor was isolated from a woman aged 55-75 years in good health. Input material: blood. The CDR3 spells CSVRSGGAREQYF. The CDR3 bases are TGCAGCGTTCGTAGCGGGGGGGCCCGTGAGCAGTACTTC.